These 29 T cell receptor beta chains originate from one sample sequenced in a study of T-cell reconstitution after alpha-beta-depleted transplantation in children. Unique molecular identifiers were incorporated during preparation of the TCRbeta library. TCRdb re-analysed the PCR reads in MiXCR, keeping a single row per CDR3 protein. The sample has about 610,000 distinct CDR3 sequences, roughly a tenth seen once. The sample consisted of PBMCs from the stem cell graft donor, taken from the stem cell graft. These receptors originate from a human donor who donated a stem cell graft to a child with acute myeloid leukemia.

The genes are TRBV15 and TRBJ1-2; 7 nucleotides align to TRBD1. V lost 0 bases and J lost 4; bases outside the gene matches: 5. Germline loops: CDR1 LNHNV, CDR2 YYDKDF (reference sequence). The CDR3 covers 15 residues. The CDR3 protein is CATSRDRTGGYGYTF. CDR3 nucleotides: TGTGCCACCAGCAGAGACCGGACAGGTGGCTATGGCTACACCTTC.

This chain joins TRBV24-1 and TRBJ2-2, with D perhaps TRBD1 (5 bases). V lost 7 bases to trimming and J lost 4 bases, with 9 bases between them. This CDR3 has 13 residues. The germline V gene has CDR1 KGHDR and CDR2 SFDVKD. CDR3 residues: CATSRQSTGELFF. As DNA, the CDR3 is TGTGCCACCAGCCGACAGAGCACCGGGGAGCTGTTTTTT.

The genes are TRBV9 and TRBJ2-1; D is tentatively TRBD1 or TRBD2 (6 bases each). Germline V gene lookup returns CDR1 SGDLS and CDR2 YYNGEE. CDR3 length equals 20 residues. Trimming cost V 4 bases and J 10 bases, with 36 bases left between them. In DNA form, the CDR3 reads TGTGCCAGCAGCACCATTCCAAATCAATGGGGGCGGGATCTACAGATGGAGCAGTTCTTC. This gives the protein CASSTIPNQWGRDLQMEQFF. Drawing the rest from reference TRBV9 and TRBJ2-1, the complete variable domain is DSGVTQTPKHLITATGQRVTLRCSPRSGDLSVYWYQQSLDQGLQFLIQYYNGEERAKGNILERFSAQQFPDLHSELNLSSLELGDSALYFCASSTIPNQWGRDLQMEQFFGPGTRLTVL.

The CDR3 loop reads CASSFPDLTGELFF. CDR3 bases: TGCGCCAGCAGCTTCCCGGACTTAACCGGGGAGCTGTTTTTT. The rearrangement joins TRBV5-1 to TRBJ2-2, with D perhaps matching TRBD2 (5 bases). V gave up 2 bases and J gave up 5 bases, with 10 bases separating them. The CDR3 has 14 amino acids. From germline, CDR1 is SGHRS and CDR2 YFSETQ. The full variable domain, rest sourced from reference TRBV5-1 and TRBJ2-2, is KAGVTQTPRYLIKTRGQQVTLSCSPISGHRSVSWYQQTPGQGLQFLFEYFSETQRNKGNFPGRFSGRQFSNSRSEMNVSTLELGDSALYLCASSFPDLTGELFFGEGSRLTVL.

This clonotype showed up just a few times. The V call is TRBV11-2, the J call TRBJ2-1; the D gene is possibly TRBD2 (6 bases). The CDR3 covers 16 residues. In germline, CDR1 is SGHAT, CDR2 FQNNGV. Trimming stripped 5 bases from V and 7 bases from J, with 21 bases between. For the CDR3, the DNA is TGTGCCAGCAGCGCCCAAGCGGGTCTCATGAGTAATGAGCAGTTCTTC. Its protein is CASSAQAGLMSNEQFF.

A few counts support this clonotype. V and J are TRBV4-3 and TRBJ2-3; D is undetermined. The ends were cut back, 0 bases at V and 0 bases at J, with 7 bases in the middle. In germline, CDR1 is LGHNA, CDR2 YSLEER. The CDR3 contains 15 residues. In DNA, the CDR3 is TGCGCCAGCAGCCAAGATCGGAGTAGCACAGATACGCAGTATTTT. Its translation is CASSQDRSSTDTQYF.

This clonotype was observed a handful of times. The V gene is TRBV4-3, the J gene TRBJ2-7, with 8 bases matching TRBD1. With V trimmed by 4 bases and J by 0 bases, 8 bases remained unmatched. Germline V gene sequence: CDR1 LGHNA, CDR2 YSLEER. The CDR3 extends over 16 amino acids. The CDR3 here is CASSPGRGQASYEQYF. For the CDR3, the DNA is TGCGCCAGCAGCCCGGGCAGGGGACAGGCCTCCTACGAGCAGTACTTC.

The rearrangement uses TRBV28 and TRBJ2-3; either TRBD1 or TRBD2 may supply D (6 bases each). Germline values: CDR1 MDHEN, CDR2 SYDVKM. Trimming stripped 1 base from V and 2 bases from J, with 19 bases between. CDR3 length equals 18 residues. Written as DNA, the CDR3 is TGTGCCAGCAGTTTATATGGGAGGTGGGGGGCACACACAGATACGCAGTATTTT. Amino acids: CASSLYGRWGAHTDTQYF.

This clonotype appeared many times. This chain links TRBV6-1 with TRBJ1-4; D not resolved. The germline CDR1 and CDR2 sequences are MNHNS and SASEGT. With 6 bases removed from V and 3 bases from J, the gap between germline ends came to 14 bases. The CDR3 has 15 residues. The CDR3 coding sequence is TGTGCCAGCAGCTCCCCCCGGCCCCCTAATGAAAAACTGTTTTTT. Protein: CASSSPRPPNEKLFF.

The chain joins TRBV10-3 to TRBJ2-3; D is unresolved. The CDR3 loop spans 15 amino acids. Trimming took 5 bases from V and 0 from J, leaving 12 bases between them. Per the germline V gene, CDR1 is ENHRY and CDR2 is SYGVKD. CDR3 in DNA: TGTGCCATCAGTTCCTTACGGTTCAGCACAGATACGCAGTATTTT. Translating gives CAISSLRFSTDTQYF.

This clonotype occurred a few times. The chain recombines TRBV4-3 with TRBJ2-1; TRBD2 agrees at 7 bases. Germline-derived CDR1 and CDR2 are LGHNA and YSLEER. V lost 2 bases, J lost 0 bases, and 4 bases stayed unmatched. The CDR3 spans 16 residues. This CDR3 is CASSQRSGISYNEQFF. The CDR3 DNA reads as TGCGCCAGCAGCCAACGGAGCGGGATCTCCTACAATGAGCAGTTCTTC.

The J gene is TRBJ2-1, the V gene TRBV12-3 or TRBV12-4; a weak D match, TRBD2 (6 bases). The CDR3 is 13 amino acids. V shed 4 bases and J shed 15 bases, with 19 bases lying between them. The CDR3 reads CASSWGGPPSLFF. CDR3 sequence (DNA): TGTGCCAGCAGTTGGGGAGGACCGCCCTCTCTGTTCTTC.

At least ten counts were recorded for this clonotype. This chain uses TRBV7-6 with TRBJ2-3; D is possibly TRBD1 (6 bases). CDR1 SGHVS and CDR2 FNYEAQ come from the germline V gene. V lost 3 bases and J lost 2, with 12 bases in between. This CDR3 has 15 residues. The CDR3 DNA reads TGTGCCAGCAGCTTGGGGCAGGGGCCCACAGATACGCAGTATTTT. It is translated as CASSLGQGPTDTQYF. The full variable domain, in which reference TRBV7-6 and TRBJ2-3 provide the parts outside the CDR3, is GAGVSQSPRYKVTKRGQDVALRCDPISGHVSLYWYRQALGQGPEFLTYFNYEAQQDKSGLPNDRFSAERPEGSISTLTIQRTEQRDSAMYRCASSLGQGPTDTQYFGPGTRLTVL.

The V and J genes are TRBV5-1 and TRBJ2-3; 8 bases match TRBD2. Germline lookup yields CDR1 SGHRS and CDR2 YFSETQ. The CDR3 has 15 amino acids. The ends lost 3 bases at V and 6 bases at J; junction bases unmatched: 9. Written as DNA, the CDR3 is TGCGCCAGCAGCTCCCTAGCGGGTGATCCCGATACGCAGTATTTT. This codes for CASSSLAGDPDTQYF.

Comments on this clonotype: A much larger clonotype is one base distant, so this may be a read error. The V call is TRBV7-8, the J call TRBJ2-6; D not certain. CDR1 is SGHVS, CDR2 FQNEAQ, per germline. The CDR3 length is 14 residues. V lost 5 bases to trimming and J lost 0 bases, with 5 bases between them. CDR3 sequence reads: CASSINSGANVLTF. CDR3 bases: TGTGCCAGCAGCATTAACTCTGGGGCCAACGTCCTGACTTTC.

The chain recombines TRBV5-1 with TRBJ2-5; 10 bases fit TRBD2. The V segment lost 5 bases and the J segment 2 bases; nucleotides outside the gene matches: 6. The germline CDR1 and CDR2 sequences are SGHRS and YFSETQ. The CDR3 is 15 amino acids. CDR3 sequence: CASSPLTSGQETQYF. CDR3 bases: TGCGCCAGCAGTCCGTTGACTAGCGGGCAAGAGACCCAGTACTTC. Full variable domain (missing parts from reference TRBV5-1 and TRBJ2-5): KAGVTQTPRYLIKTRGQQVTLSCSPISGHRSVSWYQQTPGQGLQFLFEYFSETQRNKGNFPGRFSGRQFSNSRSEMNVSTLELGDSALYLCASSPLTSGQETQYFGPGTRLLVL.

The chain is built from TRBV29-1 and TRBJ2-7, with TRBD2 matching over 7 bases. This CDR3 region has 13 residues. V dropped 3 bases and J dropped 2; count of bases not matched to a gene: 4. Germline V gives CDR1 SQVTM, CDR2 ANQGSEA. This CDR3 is CSVDSGGAYEQYF. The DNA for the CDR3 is TGCAGCGTTGACTCGGGAGGAGCCTACGAGCAGTACTTC.

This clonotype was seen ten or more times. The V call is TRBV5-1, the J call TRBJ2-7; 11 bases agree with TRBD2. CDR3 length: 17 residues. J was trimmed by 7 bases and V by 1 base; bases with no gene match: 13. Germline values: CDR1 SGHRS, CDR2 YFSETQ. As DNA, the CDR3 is TGCGCCAGCAGCTTGACGGGACTAGCGGTCCCCCTAGGGGAGCAGTACTTC. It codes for CASSLTGLAVPLGEQYF.

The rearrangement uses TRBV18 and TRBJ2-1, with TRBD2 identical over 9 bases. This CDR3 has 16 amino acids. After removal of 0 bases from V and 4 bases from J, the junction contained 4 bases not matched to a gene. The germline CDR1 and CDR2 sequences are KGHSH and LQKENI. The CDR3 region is CASSPPLSGSYNEQFF. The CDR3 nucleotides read TGTGCCAGCTCACCACCCCTTAGCGGGAGTTACAATGAGCAGTTCTTC.

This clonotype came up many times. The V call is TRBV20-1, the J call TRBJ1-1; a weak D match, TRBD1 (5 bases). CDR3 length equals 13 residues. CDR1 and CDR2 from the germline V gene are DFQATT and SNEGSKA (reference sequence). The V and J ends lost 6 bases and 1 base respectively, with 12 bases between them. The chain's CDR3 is CSASPGTNTEAFF. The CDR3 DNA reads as TGCAGTGCCAGCCCGGGGACGAACACTGAAGCTTTCTTT.

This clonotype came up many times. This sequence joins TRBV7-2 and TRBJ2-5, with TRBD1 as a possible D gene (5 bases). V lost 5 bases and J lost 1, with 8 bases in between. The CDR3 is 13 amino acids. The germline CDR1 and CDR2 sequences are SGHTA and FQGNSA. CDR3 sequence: CASSVRGQETQYF. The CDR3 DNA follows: TGTGCCAGCAGCGTTAGGGGCCAAGAGACCCAGTACTTC. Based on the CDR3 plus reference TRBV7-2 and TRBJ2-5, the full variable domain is GAGVSQSPSNKVTEKGKDVELRCDPISGHTALYWYRQSLGQGLEFLIYFQGNSAPDKSGLPSDRFSAERTGGSVSTLTIQRTQQEDSAVYLCASSVRGQETQYFGPGTRLLVL.

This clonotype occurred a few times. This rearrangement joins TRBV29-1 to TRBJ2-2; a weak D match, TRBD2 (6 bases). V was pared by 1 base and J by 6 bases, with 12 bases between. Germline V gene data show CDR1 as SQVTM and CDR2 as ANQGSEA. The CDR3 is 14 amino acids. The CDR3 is CSVEGGLTSGELFF. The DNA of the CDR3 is TGCAGCGTTGAAGGGGGACTTACCTCCGGGGAGCTGTTTTTT.

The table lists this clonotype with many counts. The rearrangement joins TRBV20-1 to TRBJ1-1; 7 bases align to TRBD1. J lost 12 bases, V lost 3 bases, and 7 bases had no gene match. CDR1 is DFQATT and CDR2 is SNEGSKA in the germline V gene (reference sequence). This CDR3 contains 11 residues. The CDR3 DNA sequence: TGCAGTGCTAGGTACCGACAGGGAACTTTCTTT. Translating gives CSARYRQGTFF.

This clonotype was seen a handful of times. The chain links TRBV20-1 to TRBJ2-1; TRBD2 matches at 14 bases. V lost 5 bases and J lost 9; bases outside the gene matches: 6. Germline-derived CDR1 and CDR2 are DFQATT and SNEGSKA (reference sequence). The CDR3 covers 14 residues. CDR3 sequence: CSAFPGLAGVEQFF. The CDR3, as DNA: TGCAGTGCTTTCCCGGGACTAGCGGGAGTTGAGCAGTTCTTC.

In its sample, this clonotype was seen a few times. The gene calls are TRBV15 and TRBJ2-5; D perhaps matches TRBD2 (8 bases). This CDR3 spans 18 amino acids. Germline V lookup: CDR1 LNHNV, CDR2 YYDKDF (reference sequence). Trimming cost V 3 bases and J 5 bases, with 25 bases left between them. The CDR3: CATSRDKTGRTSRETQYF. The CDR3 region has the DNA TGTGCCACCAGCAGGGATAAGACAGGGCGGACTAGCAGGGAGACCCAGTACTTC.

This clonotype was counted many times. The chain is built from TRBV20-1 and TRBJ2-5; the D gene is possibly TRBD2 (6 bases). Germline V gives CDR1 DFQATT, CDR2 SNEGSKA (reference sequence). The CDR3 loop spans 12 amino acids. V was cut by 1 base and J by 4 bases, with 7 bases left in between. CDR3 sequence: CSARVGGETQYF. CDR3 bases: TGCAGTGCTAGAGTGGGAGGAGAGACCCAGTACTTC.

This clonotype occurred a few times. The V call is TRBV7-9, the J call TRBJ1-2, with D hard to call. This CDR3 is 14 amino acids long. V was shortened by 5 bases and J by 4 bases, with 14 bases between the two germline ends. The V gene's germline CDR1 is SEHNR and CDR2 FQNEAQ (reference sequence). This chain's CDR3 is CASSGVDISYGYTF. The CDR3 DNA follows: TGTGCCAGCAGCGGAGTAGATATTAGCTATGGCTACACCTTC. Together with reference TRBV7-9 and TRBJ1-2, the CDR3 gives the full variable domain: DTGVSQNPRHKITKRGQNVTFRCDPISEHNRLYWYRQTLGQGPEFLTYFQNEAQLEKSRLLSDRFSAERPKGSFSTLEIQRTEQGDSAMYLCASSGVDISYGYTFGSGTRLTVV.

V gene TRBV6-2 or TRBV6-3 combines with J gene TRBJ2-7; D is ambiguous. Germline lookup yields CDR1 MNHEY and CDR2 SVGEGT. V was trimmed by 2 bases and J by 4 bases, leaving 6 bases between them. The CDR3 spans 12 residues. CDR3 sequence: CASSYDWYEQYF. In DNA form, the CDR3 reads TGTGCCAGCAGTTACGACTGGTACGAGCAGTACTTC.

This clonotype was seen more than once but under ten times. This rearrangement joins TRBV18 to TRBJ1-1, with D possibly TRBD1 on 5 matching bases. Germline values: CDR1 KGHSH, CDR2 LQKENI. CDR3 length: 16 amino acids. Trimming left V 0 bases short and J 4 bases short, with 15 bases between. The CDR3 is CASSPPIPGGTTEAFF. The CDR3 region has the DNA TGTGCCAGCTCACCACCCATCCCGGGGGGAACCACTGAAGCTTTCTTT.